The entry below gives a single TCR beta chain sequence along with its context. Its antigen is not known. Each CDR3 protein is one row after TCRdb ran MiXCR on the reads. The data contain 150,000 to 200,000 distinct CDR3 sequences, 9.5% of them singletons. There are 15 residues in the CDR3. The germline CDR1 and CDR2 sequences are MDHEN and SYDVKM. V was pared by 4 bases and J by 4 bases, with 11 bases between. The data belong to a study of T cell repertoires in cytomegalovirus infection. Study observations and caveats: HLA-C-restricted CMV-specific TCR beta clonotypes were dominant in the ex vivo response.

The TCR originated in a human donor in good health (CMV status not recorded). Some clones in this sample may be carry-over from other donors' samples. The specimen was PBMCs. V usage is TRBV28 and J usage is TRBJ2-6; D not resolved. DNA for the CDR3: TGTGCCAGCAGTTCGCCCGCTTTCGGGGCCAACGTCCTGACTTTC. As protein: CASSSPAFGANVLTF.